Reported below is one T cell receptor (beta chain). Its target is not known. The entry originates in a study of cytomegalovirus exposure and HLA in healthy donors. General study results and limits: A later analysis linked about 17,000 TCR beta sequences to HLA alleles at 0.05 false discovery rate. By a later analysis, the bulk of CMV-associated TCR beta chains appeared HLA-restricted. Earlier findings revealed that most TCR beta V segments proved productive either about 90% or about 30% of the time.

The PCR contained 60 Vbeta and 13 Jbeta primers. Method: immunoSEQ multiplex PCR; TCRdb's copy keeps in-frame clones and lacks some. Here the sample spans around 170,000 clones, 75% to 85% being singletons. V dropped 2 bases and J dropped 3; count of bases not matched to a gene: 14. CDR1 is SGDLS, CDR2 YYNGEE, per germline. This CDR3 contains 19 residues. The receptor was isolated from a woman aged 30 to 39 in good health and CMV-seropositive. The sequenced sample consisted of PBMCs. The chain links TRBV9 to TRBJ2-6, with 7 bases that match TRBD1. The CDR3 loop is CASSVQTGVPQYGANVLTF. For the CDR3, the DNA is TGTGCCAGCAGCGTGCAAACAGGGGTCCCACAATATGGGGCCAACGTCCTGACTTTC.